This T cell receptor (beta chain) was identified during a study of regulatory T cells in long-lasting Graves disease. Indicated time point: persistent/refractory GD, antithyroid drugs over 5 years with positive TRAb. Extracted PBMC RNA gave rise to the TCR library. From an endocrinology department in Xi'an, China, came the patients. Relying on iRepertoire HTBI primers and Arm-PCR of CDR3 regions, the team built TCR beta libraries. TCRdb re-called the multiplex PCR reads through MiXCR, storing one row per CDR3 protein. This sample has fewer than 450,000 distinct CDR3 sequences, with 20% found just once. This clonotype was recorded a few times. The target antigen is unknown. With V trimmed by 8 bases and J by 5 bases, 10 bases remained unmatched. From germline, CDR1 is MNHEY and CDR2 SMNVEV (reference sequence). The CDR3 sequence is 15 residues long. Study results and limitations: With a small sample size, accuracy may have been reduced. Among persistent patients, a larger number of public clonotypes were shared (about 2,800) than among newly diagnosed patients (about 1,000).

V and J are TRBV27 and TRBJ1-5; TRBD1 matches 9 bases. The sequence came from a female donor with Graves disease. This sample comprised peripheral blood mononuclear cells (PBMCs), obtained when the disease was refractory, from a patient treated with antithyroid drugs. CDR3 residues: CASPPGQGLDQPQHF. For the CDR3, the DNA is TGTGCCAGCCCTCCCGGACAGGGGTTGGATCAGCCCCAGCATTTT.